The present T cell receptor (beta chain) was sequenced within a study of HIV-infected patients and healthy controls. Findings and limits, study-wide: During therapy, HIV-associated CDR3s fell significantly in frequency, while CMV-associated CDR3s did not change significantly. HIV-infected patients shared fewer CDR3 sequences between individuals than healthy controls.

Within the sample, this clonotype is medium-sized. Its antigen is undetermined. CDR1 is MDHEN, CDR2 SYDVKM, per germline. The CDR3 loop spans 14 amino acids. V lost 6 bases to trimming and J lost 5 bases, with 14 bases between them. The repertoire came from unfractionated whole blood and reflected all unsorted peripheral T cells. About 500 ng RNA was reverse transcribed with alpha and beta constant-region primers. Separate chain-specific third strand synthesis with multiplexing indices produced the alpha and beta libraries. The library had 12-nucleotide molecular identifiers formed by two random hexamers joined together. The library got P5 and P7 elements plus a second index, then an approximately 22-cycle PCR. TCRdb analysed the 5' RACE reads with MiXCR anew, one entry per CDR3 protein. The sample has about 6,500 distinct CDR3 sequences, around 9.9% seen once; the top ten hold roughly 27%.

Specimen: blood, collected before antiretroviral therapy. This TCR was recovered from an adult with HIV infection. The chain links TRBV28 to TRBJ2-1; possible D gene TRBD1, 6 bases. The CDR3 nucleotides read TGTGCCAGCAGCCAACTTGACAGGCACAATGAGCAGTTCTTC. Translating it yields CASSQLDRHNEQFF.